The 26 T cell receptor beta chains presented below share a single source sample, sequenced in a study of T cell responses to AZD1222 COVID-19 vaccine. Repertoires were generated with immunoSEQ multiplex PCR, while TCRdb's copy carries only in-frame clones and drops some. The data hold 130,000 or so clones, with 80% to 95% observed a single time. This sample comprised peripheral blood, obtained on day 0 of AZD1222 vaccination. These receptors were taken from an adult in good health.

The rearrangement links TRBV2 to TRBJ1-4; possibly TRBD1 for D (5 bases). In germline, CDR1 is SNHLY, CDR2 FYNNEI. The CDR3 extends over 15 amino acids. V dropped 4 bases and J dropped 3 bases, with 12 bases sitting between them. CDR3 in amino acids: CASSGTGLPNEKLFF. The CDR3 DNA reads as TGTGCCAGCAGTGGTACAGGTTTGCCTAATGAAAAACTGTTTTTT.

The chain joins TRBV28 to TRBJ1-2, with no clear D. The V and J ends lost 11 bases and 5 bases respectively, with 24 bases between them. Germline V gene data show CDR1 as MDHEN and CDR2 as SYDVKM. This CDR3 comprises 15 residues. CDR3: CASTARTAGWYGYTF. CDR3 coding DNA: TGTGCCTCCACCGCACGGACGGCCGGGTGGTATGGCTACACCTTC.

J is TRBJ2-1 and V is TRBV24-1; 8 bases match TRBD2. The CDR3 is made up of 16 amino acids. CDR1 KGHDR and CDR2 SFDVKD come from the germline V gene. The trim removed 0 bases at V and 4 bases at J, leaving 4 bases unmatched. Here the CDR3 DNA reads TGTGCCACCAGTGATTTGGTTCGGGGGGGATACAATGAGCAGTTCTTC. This sequence encodes CATSDLVRGGYNEQFF.

The chain links TRBV5-1 to TRBJ2-5; 9 bases fit TRBD1. V was pared by 4 bases and J by 2 bases, with 3 bases of the junction left unmatched. This CDR3 is built from 14 residues. Germline V gene sequence: CDR1 SGHRS, CDR2 YFSETQ. The chain's CDR3 is CASSLDRGQETQYF. In nucleotides, the CDR3 is TGCGCCAGCAGCCTGGACAGGGGACAAGAGACCCAGTACTTC.

The chain joins TRBV3-1 (or the pseudogene TRBV3-2) to TRBJ1-2, with 8 bases matching TRBD1. Germline V lookup: CDR1 LGHDT, CDR2 YNNKEL (reference sequence). Trimming removed 1 base from V and 5 bases from J; junction bases left unmatched: 9. The CDR3 contains 16 residues. CDR3 sequence (DNA): TGTGCCAGCAGCCAAGTACTCCGACAGGGGAAATATGGCTACACCTTC. Amino acid sequence: CASSQVLRQGKYGYTF.

V is TRBV27 and J is TRBJ1-5, with 9 positions matching TRBD1. The V segment lost 5 bases and the J segment 5 bases; nucleotides outside the gene matches: 10. CDR1 is MNHEY and CDR2 is SMNVEV in the germline V gene (reference sequence). CDR3 length: 16 amino acids. CDR3 protein: CASSPRIGTGHQPQHF. CDR3 DNA sequence: TGTGCCAGCAGTCCCCGAATCGGGACAGGGCATCAGCCCCAGCATTTT.

This clone was counted a single time. The J gene is TRBJ1-5, the V gene TRBV6-5, with 9 bases lining up with TRBD1. The length of the CDR3 is 14 residues. V shed 7 bases and J 11 bases; nucleotides not matched to a gene: 12. CDR1 is MNHEY, CDR2 SVGAGI, per germline. The CDR3 nucleotides are TGTGCCAGCACCCCCGGGACAGGGCACGGGGCCCAGCATTTT. It translates to CASTPGTGHGAQHF.

This rearrangement joins TRBV5-1 to TRBJ2-1, with 8 bases that match TRBD2. The CDR3 runs to 15 residues. V dropped 4 bases and J dropped 8; count of bases not matched to a gene: 11. Per germline, CDR1 SGHRS and CDR2 YFSETQ. CDR3: CASSPDSPGRDEQFF. CDR3 sequence (DNA): TGCGCCAGCAGCCCAGACTCCCCCGGGAGGGATGAGCAGTTCTTC.

This clone was recorded once. The gene calls are TRBV5-1 and TRBJ2-1, with 9 bases matching TRBD1. This CDR3 is 16 amino acids long. CDR1 is SGHRS and CDR2 is YFSETQ in the germline V gene. Trimming took 2 bases from V and 8 from J; bases not matched to a gene: 11. The CDR3 spells CASSLPGTGKADEQFF. CDR3 nucleotide sequence: TGCGCCAGCAGCTTACCCGGGACAGGGAAGGCGGATGAGCAGTTCTTC.

The rearrangement links TRBV7-2 to TRBJ2-7, with 11 bases that match TRBD2. The CDR3 covers 14 residues. Germline V gene lookup returns CDR1 SGHTA and CDR2 FQGNSA. The V and J ends lost 5 bases and 2 bases, in that order; junction bases with no gene match: 2. The CDR3 sequence: CASSLLAGAYEQYF. The CDR3 DNA is TGTGCCAGCAGCCTACTAGCGGGGGCCTACGAGCAGTACTTC. The full variable domain, completed using reference TRBV7-2 and TRBJ2-7, is GAGVSQSPSNKVTEKGKDVELRCDPISGHTALYWYRQSLGQGLEFLIYFQGNSAPDKSGLPSDRFSAERTGGSVSTLTIQRTQQEDSAVYLCASSLLAGAYEQYFGPGTRLTVT.

The rearrangement joins TRBV7-3 to TRBJ2-2; 7 nucleotides match TRBD2. CDR3 length equals 15 residues. V lost 2 bases to trimming and J lost 4 bases; unmatched junction nucleotides: 4. The V gene's germline CDR1 is SGHTA and CDR2 FQGTGA. The CDR3 here is CASSLGSGGTGELFF. CDR3 DNA sequence: TGTGCCAGCAGCTTAGGGTCGGGAGGCACCGGGGAGCTGTTTTTT.

The chain uses TRBV5-4 and TRBJ2-1; D may be TRBD2 (6 bases). Germline V gene lookup returns CDR1 SGHNT and CDR2 YYREEE (reference sequence). V lost 4 bases and J 2 bases, leaving 19 bases between the germline ends. The length of the CDR3 is 17 residues. In DNA form, the CDR3 reads TGTGCCAGCAGCCCAAACTCGGGACTCCAAGCCTACAATGAGCAGTTCTTC. Translated: CASSPNSGLQAYNEQFF. The entire variable domain, with the rest obtained from reference TRBV5-4 and TRBJ2-1, is as follows: ETGVTQSPTHLIKTRGQQVTLRCSSQSGHNTVSWYQQALGQGPQFIFQYYREEENGRGNFPPRFSGLQFPNYSSELNVNALELDDSALYLCASSPNSGLQAYNEQFFGPGTRLTVL.

This chain joins TRBV19 and TRBJ1-2; D is unclear. The CDR3 extends over 13 amino acids. The V gene lost 3 bases and the J gene lost 2 bases, with 7 bases spanning the gap. Germline loops: CDR1 LNHDA, CDR2 SQIVND (reference sequence). CDR3 DNA sequence: TGTGCCAGTAGTATGGACGGAAACTATGGCTACACCTTC. Translated, it gives CASSMDGNYGYTF.

This rearrangement joins TRBV7-2 to TRBJ2-3; D remains ambiguous. The CDR3 consists of 14 residues. Germline CDR1 reads SGHTA; CDR2 reads FQGNSA. V was shortened by 8 bases and J by 0 bases, with 12 bases between the two germline ends. The CDR3 here is CASSPLSSTDTQYF. CDR3 sequence (DNA): TGTGCCAGCTCTCCCCTGTCAAGCACAGATACGCAGTATTTT.

This chain links TRBV18 with TRBJ1-5; the D gene is possibly TRBD1 (6 bases). The CDR3 totals 17 residues. Germline V gene lookup returns CDR1 KGHSH and CDR2 LQKENI. V lost 3 bases and J 5 bases, leaving 20 bases between the germline ends. The CDR3 loop reads CASSPPKSGGRDQPQHF. The DNA of the CDR3 is TGTGCCAGCTCACCTCCGAAGAGCGGGGGCCGGGATCAGCCCCAGCATTTT.

The CDR3 reads CSVVVGNGYTF. The CDR3 bases are TGCAGCGTTGTAGTGGGCAACGGCTACACCTTC. The gene calls are TRBV29-1 and TRBJ1-2; D unclear. Germline loops: CDR1 SQVTM, CDR2 ANQGSEA. Trimming shortened V by 4 bases and J by 8 bases, and 11 bases separated the two germline ends. The CDR3 totals 11 residues.

The chain employs TRBV6-5 and TRBJ2-5; no definite D call. The germline gives CDR1 MNHEY, CDR2 SVGAGI. Trimming cost V 2 bases and J 5 bases, with 9 bases left between them. CDR3 size: 13 residues. CDR3 region: CASSYRVGETQYF. CDR3 in DNA: TGTGCCAGCAGTTACAGGGTTGGGGAGACCCAGTACTTC.

The V call is TRBV18, the J call TRBJ2-5; D is unresolved. V was cut by 2 bases and J by 1 base, with 8 bases left in between. From germline, CDR1 is KGHSH and CDR2 LQKENI. CDR3 length: 14 amino acids. The CDR3 region is CASSPSYSQETQYF. CDR3 DNA: TGTGCCAGCTCACCAAGTTACAGCCAAGAGACCCAGTACTTC.

V is TRBV6-5 and J is TRBJ1-5; D unresolved. Germline CDR1 and CDR2: MNHEY and SVGAGI. V was clipped by 1 base and J by 7 bases, with 8 bases between them. CDR3 length: 13 amino acids. CDR3 nucleotides: TGTGCCAGCAGTTACTTCCTCGGGCAGCCCCAGCATTTT. This translates into CASSYFLGQPQHF.

The V gene is TRBV3-1 (or the pseudogene TRBV3-2), the J gene TRBJ2-1; TRBD2 is a possible D gene (6 bases). CDR3 length: 17 amino acids. V gave up 0 bases and J gave up 0 bases, with 12 bases separating them. Germline-derived CDR1 and CDR2 are LGHDT and YNNKEL (reference sequence). The CDR3 DNA follows: TGTGCCAGCAGCCAAGATTCGGGGGAGAGCTCCTACAATGAGCAGTTCTTC. It translates to CASSQDSGESSYNEQFF.

For the CDR3, the DNA is TGTGCCAGCAGCGCGAGGGGGCAAAGTGAAAAACTGTTTTTT. Its translation is CASSARGQSEKLFF. The chain couples TRBV9 to TRBJ1-4; 7 bases are shared with TRBD1. This CDR3 is 14 amino acids long. Germline values: CDR1 SGDLS, CDR2 YYNGEE. J was trimmed by 7 bases and V by 3 bases; bases with no gene match: 6.

The gene calls are TRBV6-5 and TRBJ1-1, with D unclear. Per the germline V gene, CDR1 is MNHEY and CDR2 is SVGAGI. CDR3 size: 14 residues. V lost 2 bases and J 2 bases, leaving 9 bases between the germline ends. CDR3 DNA sequence: TGTGCCAGCAGTTACCGGACTTTAAACACTGAAGCTTTCTTT. This sequence encodes CASSYRTLNTEAFF.

The chain uses TRBV18 and TRBJ1-3; 10 bases are a match to TRBD1. Germline CDR1 KGHSH, CDR2 LQKENI. This CDR3 has 15 amino acids. V gave up 2 bases and J gave up 6 bases; unmatched junction bases: 4. The CDR3 reads CASSPSGTGENTIYF. The CDR3 DNA sequence: TGTGCCAGCTCACCATCCGGGACAGGGGAAAACACCATATATTTT.

The J gene is TRBJ2-5, the V gene TRBV12-5; no clear D. Trimming stripped 2 bases from V and 5 bases from J, with 12 bases between. Germline CDR1 and CDR2: LGHNT and FRNRAP. The CDR3 loop spans 14 amino acids. CDR3 loop: CASGLKGLSETQYF. The CDR3 DNA is TGTGCTAGTGGTTTGAAGGGTCTCAGCGAGACCCAGTACTTC.

The chain employs TRBV12-5 and TRBJ2-7; possibly TRBD1 or TRBD2 for D (5 bases each). Germline V lookup: CDR1 LGHNT, CDR2 FRNRAP. Trimming removed 5 bases from V and 6 bases from J, with 29 bases in between. The CDR3 spans 18 residues. The CDR3 loop is CASGVFRDPGRTSGEQYF. As DNA, the CDR3 is TGTGCTAGTGGTGTCTTTCGGGACCCGGGCCGCACTTCGGGCGAGCAGTACTTC.

This sequence joins TRBV6-2 or TRBV6-3 and TRBJ2-5; 8 bases match TRBD1. CDR3 length: 14 amino acids. CDR1 and CDR2 from the germline V gene are MNHEY and SVGEGT. The J segment lost 5 bases and the V segment lost 5 bases, leaving 7 bases of the junction unmatched. DNA of the CDR3: TGTGCCAGCAGTACTCAGGGGGCGCGGGAGACCCAGTACTTC. Protein: CASSTQGARETQYF.